A single sample is the source of the 23 T cell receptor beta chains below, sequenced in a study of T cell changes during pregnancy in multiple sclerosis. Sequencing was performed with immunoSEQ multiplex PCR; in TCRdb, only in-frame clones are kept and a portion is missing. This table holds 40,000 or so clones, 90% found once. This material consisted of CD8+ T cells from peripheral blood mononuclear cells, taken in the first trimester of pregnancy. The receptors were gathered from a female donor with multiple sclerosis, enrolled in a pregnancy study.

The genes are TRBV11-1 and TRBJ1-2, with D maybe TRBD1 (5 bases). The CDR3 spans 13 residues. Germline V CDR1 and CDR2: SGHAT, FQDESV (reference sequence). The germline V and J ends were trimmed by 3 bases and 5 bases, with 10 bases remaining between them. CDR3 nucleotide sequence: TGTGCCAGCAGCTTTGGGGCCGAGTATGGCTACACCTTC. Amino acids: CASSFGAEYGYTF.

This clone showed up just a few times. The chain uses TRBV30 and TRBJ2-1, with D perhaps matching TRBD2 (5 bases). This CDR3 has 12 residues. The V end was cut by 8 bases, the J end by 3 bases, with 11 bases between. From germline, CDR1 is GTSNPN and CDR2 SVGIG (reference sequence). CDR3 loop: CARPEGYNEQFF. The CDR3, as DNA: TGTGCCCGGCCTGAGGGCTACAATGAGCAGTTCTTC.

V is TRBV5-6 and J is TRBJ1-5, with a possible D match to TRBD1 (5 bases). The CDR3 length is 16 residues. Germline CDR1 SGHDT, CDR2 YYEEEE. The V end was cut by 2 bases, the J end by 4 bases, with 16 bases between. The DNA for the CDR3 is TGTGCCAGCAGCTTATTCTTGGGGCCCAAAAATCAGCCCCAGCATTTT. This gives the protein CASSLFLGPKNQPQHF.

This clone was picked up a small number of times. The rearrangement joins TRBV5-1 to TRBJ1-5; D not certain. Between the trimmed V and J ends, which lost 0 bases and 0 bases, there was a span of 7 bases. The CDR3 covers 15 residues. The germline CDR1 and CDR2 sequences are SGHRS and YFSETQ. As DNA, the CDR3 is TGCGCCAGCAGCTTGGGAGGGAATAGCAATCAGCCCCAGCATTTT. Translated, it gives CASSLGGNSNQPQHF.

V usage is TRBV27 and J usage is TRBJ2-3; possible D gene TRBD2, 6 bases. The germline V gene has CDR1 MNHEY and CDR2 SMNVEV (reference sequence). This CDR3 contains 13 residues. V was clipped by 8 bases and J by 0 bases, with 9 bases between them. In DNA form, the CDR3 reads TGTGCCAGCCTGAGCGGGAGCACAGATACGCAGTATTTT. It encodes CASLSGSTDTQYF.

In its sample, this clone was seen once. The rearrangement uses TRBV19 and TRBJ2-1, with 7 bases that match TRBD1. Germline V gene lookup returns CDR1 LNHDA and CDR2 SQIVND (reference sequence). V was pared by 5 bases and J by 13 bases, with 8 bases of the junction left unmatched. CDR3 length equals 12 residues. The CDR3 DNA reads TGTGCCAGTAGTTGGGCCCAGGGGGAACAGTTCTTC. Protein: CASSWAQGEQFF.

V gene TRBV29-1 combines with J gene TRBJ2-3, with a tentative D call TRBD1 (6 bases). Between the trimmed V and J ends, which lost 3 bases and 0 bases, there was a span of 13 bases. Germline V gene sequence: CDR1 SQVTM, CDR2 ANQGSEA. This CDR3 region has 15 residues. CDR3 amino acids: CSVESTGRSTDTQYF. In nucleotides, the CDR3 is TGCAGCGTTGAGAGCACAGGGAGAAGCACAGATACGCAGTATTTT.

The rearrangement uses TRBV30 and TRBJ2-2; 7 positions match TRBD1. The CDR3 is 15 amino acids. Germline V CDR1 and CDR2: GTSNPN, SVGIG (reference sequence). Trimming removed 2 bases from V and 0 bases from J; junction bases left unmatched: 3. In DNA, the CDR3 is TGTGCCTGGAGTACCGGGACAGCGAACACCGGGGAGCTGTTTTTT. This codes for CAWSTGTANTGELFF.

CDR3 in DNA: TGTGCCAGCAGTTACTTTAGCGGGGGTTACAATGAGCAGTTCTTC. Translation gives CASSYFSGGYNEQFF. The chain joins TRBV6-5 to TRBJ2-1; 9 bases match TRBD2. The CDR3 contains 15 residues. Germline CDR1 reads MNHEY; CDR2 reads SVGAGI. With 1 base clipped from V and 4 bases from J, the junction kept 2 bases outside the gene matches.

V usage is TRBV6-5 and J usage is TRBJ1-5, with TRBD1 matching over 8 bases. Losses at the gene ends were 6 bases for V and 0 bases for J; bases not matched to a gene: 4. This CDR3 is 15 amino acids long. The V gene's germline CDR1 is MNHEY and CDR2 SVGAGI. The CDR3 reads CASSQDRVSNQPQHF. Here the CDR3 DNA reads TGTGCCAGCAGCCAGGACAGGGTTAGCAATCAGCCCCAGCATTTT.

The rearrangement uses TRBV30 and TRBJ2-7, with TRBD2 identical over 7 bases. V shed 2 bases and J 2 bases; nucleotides not matched to a gene: 15. Germline-derived CDR1 and CDR2 are GTSNPN and SVGIG (reference sequence). The CDR3 covers 17 residues. Here the CDR3 reads CAWSIGRGTKFTYEQYF. The CDR3, as DNA: TGTGCCTGGAGTATAGGGAGGGGCACCAAATTTACCTACGAGCAGTACTTC. Complete variable domain (other parts from reference TRBV30 and TRBJ2-7): SQTIHQWPATLVQPVGSPLSLECTVEGTSNPNLYWYRQAAGRGLQLLFYSVGIGQISSEVPQNLSASRPQDRQFILSSKKLLLSDSGFYLCAWSIGRGTKFTYEQYFGPGTRLTVT.

V gene TRBV6-1 combines with J gene TRBJ2-5; TRBD1 agrees at 7 bases. Judging by the DNA end, TRBJ2-7 fits better; the J call may be wrong. Germline V gives CDR1 MNHNS, CDR2 SASEGT. The CDR3 is made up of 15 amino acids. CDR3 nucleotides: TGTGCCAGCAGCGCTACAGGGGCCCCCTCCTACGAGCAGTACTTC. It specifies CASSATGAPSYEQYF.

The chain combines TRBV15 with TRBJ2-7; the D gene is possibly TRBD2 (6 bases). The CDR3 covers 12 residues. Trimming removed 2 bases from V and 7 bases from J, with 9 bases in between. The germline V gene has CDR1 LNHNV and CDR2 YYDKDF (reference sequence). In DNA, the CDR3 is TGTGCCACCAGCAGACGAGGGACTGAGCAGTACTTC. This encodes CATSRRGTEQYF.

The chain uses TRBV4-1 and TRBJ2-1, with TRBD2 identical over 7 bases. Germline lookup yields CDR1 MGHRA and CDR2 YSYEKL. J gave up 2 bases and V 1 base, and 11 bases lay outside the gene matches. The CDR3 runs 18 residues. As DNA, the CDR3 is TGCGCCAGCAGCCAAGTTCTGGCGGCGGGAGAGGCCTACAATGAGCAGTTCTTC. It translates to CASSQVLAAGEAYNEQFF.

J is TRBJ1-1 and V is TRBV29-1; 7 bases line up with TRBD1. The CDR3 has 13 residues. Germline values: CDR1 SQVTM, CDR2 ANQGSEA. Trimming removed 6 bases from V and 3 bases from J; junction bases left unmatched: 7. The CDR3 is CSVETGSHTEAFF. CDR3 sequence (DNA): TGCAGCGTGGAGACAGGGTCACACACTGAAGCTTTCTTT.

This clone was picked up one time. The genes are TRBV6-4 and TRBJ1-1; no reliable D call. In germline, CDR1 is MRHNA, CDR2 SNTAGT. V lost 2 bases to trimming and J lost 5 bases, with 12 bases between them. The CDR3 has 14 residues. The CDR3 sequence: CASSDESGSTEAFF. As DNA, the CDR3 is TGTGCCAGCAGTGACGAGAGCGGCTCAACTGAAGCTTTCTTT.

This rearrangement joins TRBV7-6 to TRBJ2-2, with TRBD2 identical over 12 bases. J was trimmed by 5 bases and V by 2 bases; bases with no gene match: 6. The germline V gene has CDR1 SGHVS and CDR2 FNYEAQ. CDR3 length: 17 residues. The chain's CDR3 is CASSLRSGTSGTGELFF. The CDR3 DNA reads as TGTGCCAGCAGCTTACGGTCCGGGACTAGCGGGACCGGGGAGCTGTTTTTT.

The rearrangement links TRBV7-9 to TRBJ2-3, with no clear D. The CDR3 spans 15 residues. The germline gives CDR1 SEHNR, CDR2 FQNEAQ (reference sequence). The V gene lost 8 bases and the J gene lost 2 bases, with 17 bases spanning the gap. Here the CDR3 reads CASSWAAGNTDTQYF. CDR3 DNA: TGTGCCAGCTCCTGGGCCGCTGGAAACACAGATACGCAGTATTTT.

The V call is TRBV5-5, the J call TRBJ1-5; D is perhaps TRBD1 (6 bases). V lost 0 bases to trimming and J lost 6 bases, with 10 bases between them. The CDR3 is made up of 14 amino acids. From germline, CDR1 is SGHKS and CDR2 YYEKEE (reference sequence). The CDR3 DNA reads as TGTGCCAGCAGCTTGGACAGGGTTCCTCAGCCCCAGCATTTT. This gives the protein CASSLDRVPQPQHF.

This rearrangement joins TRBV6-1 to TRBJ2-5; 12 nucleotides align to TRBD2. With V trimmed by 2 bases and J by 0 bases, 1 base remained unmatched. Germline lookup yields CDR1 MNHNS and CDR2 SASEGT. The CDR3 contains 16 residues. This chain's CDR3 is CASSETSGGYQETQYF. Written as DNA, the CDR3 is TGTGCCAGCAGTGAAACTAGCGGGGGGTACCAAGAGACCCAGTACTTC.

This clone was found a few times. The J gene is TRBJ2-7, the V gene TRBV29-1; D call uncertain. The CDR3 consists of 12 residues. Germline CDR1 is SQVTM and CDR2 is ANQGSEA. The ends were cut back, 4 bases at V and 0 bases at J, with 7 bases in the middle. CDR3 bases: TGCAGCGTTGTCCTGAGCTCCTACGAGCAGTACTTC. Its translation is CSVVLSSYEQYF.

The rearrangement uses TRBV27 and TRBJ2-7; TRBD2 matches 12 bases. Germline-derived CDR1 and CDR2 are MNHEY and SMNVEV (reference sequence). V was pared by 4 bases and J by 2 bases, with 0 bases of the junction left unmatched. The CDR3 runs 14 residues. As DNA, the CDR3 is TGTGCCAGCAGTTGGACTAGCGGGACCTACGAGCAGTACTTC. Residues: CASSWTSGTYEQYF.

Written as DNA, the CDR3 is TGCAGCGTTGAAGGATATGGCAGGGGGAGTGAAAAACTGTTTTTT. It specifies CSVEGYGRGSEKLFF. The J gene is TRBJ1-4, the V gene TRBV29-1; 7 nucleotides align to TRBD1. Looked up from germline, CDR1 is SQVTM and CDR2 is ANQGSEA. This CDR3 spans 15 amino acids. After removal of 1 base from V and 7 bases from J, the junction contained 9 bases not matched to a gene. The full variable domain, rest sourced from reference TRBV29-1 and TRBJ1-4, is SAVISQKPSRDICQRGTSLTIQCQVDSQVTMMFWYRQQPGQSLTLIATANQGSEATYESGFVIDKFPISRPNLTFSTLTVSNMSPEDSSIYLCSVEGYGRGSEKLFFGSGTQLSVL.